A single sample gave rise to the 22 T cell receptor beta chains below, sequenced in a study of regulatory T cells in long-lasting Graves disease. With iRepertoire HTBI primers and Arm-PCR of CDR3 regions, TCR beta libraries were built. From the multiplex PCR reads, TCRdb called clonotypes with MiXCR, one entry per CDR3 protein. The sample gives about 540,000 distinct CDR3 sequences, roughly 12% of which show up once; under 10% is in the top ten. Regarding time point: newly diagnosed GD, antithyroid drugs for less than 3 months. Researchers made the TCR library from RNA that was extracted from PBMCs. This sample was shared with a second study, whose subject was T cells in Graves' hyperthyroidism and ophthalmopathy.

The source material was peripheral blood mononuclear cells (PBMCs), sampled at new diagnosis, from a patient treated with antithyroid drugs. Receptor source: a man under 40 with Graves disease.

This clonotype was seen more than once but under ten times. The chain recombines TRBV20-1 with TRBJ1-2; D not resolved. Germline values: CDR1 DFQATT, CDR2 SNEGSKA (reference sequence). V lost 0 bases and J lost 7, with 9 bases in between. There are 12 residues in the CDR3. The CDR3 loop reads CSAREEGSGYTF. The CDR3 DNA reads as TGCAGTGCTAGAGAAGAGGGATCTGGCTACACCTTC.

The table lists this clonotype with many counts. This chain joins TRBV28 and TRBJ1-5, with 7 bases aligning to TRBD1. CDR3 length equals 15 residues. Germline CDR1 MDHEN, CDR2 SYDVKM. J gave up 5 bases and V 5 bases, and 9 bases lay outside the gene matches. The CDR3 is CASSLPGQTYQPQHF. The CDR3 DNA reads TGTGCCAGCAGTCTCCCGGGACAGACCTATCAGCCCCAGCATTTT. The full variable domain, rest sourced from reference TRBV28 and TRBJ1-5, is DVKVTQSSRYLVKRTGEKVFLECVQDMDHENMFWYRQDPGLGLRLIYFSYDVKMKEKGDIPEGYSVSREKKERFSLILESASTNQTSMYLCASSLPGQTYQPQHFGDGTRLSIL.

This clonotype was seen ten or more times. The rearrangement joins TRBV12-3 or TRBV12-4 to TRBJ1-1, with D unclear. The CDR3 covers 14 residues. Trimming left V 6 bases short and J 4 bases short, with 15 bases between. CDR3 nucleotide sequence: TGTGCCAGCAGCACGGGGTTCGGGGTCACTGAAGCTTTCTTT. Its translation is CASSTGFGVTEAFF.

With regard to this clonotype: A read error may be the cause here, since a much bigger clone is one base away. The chain links TRBV29-1 to TRBJ2-1; D gene uncertain. Germline V gene data show CDR1 as SQVTM and CDR2 as ANQGSEA. This CDR3 is 10 amino acids long. The CDR3 bases are TGCAGCGTTGATGGGAATGAGCAGCTCTTC. Encoded protein: CSVDGNEQLF.

This clonotype was seen repeatedly, ten times or more. The genes are TRBV30 and TRBJ2-7, with no clear D. This CDR3 contains 15 residues. Trimming left V 1 base short and J 4 bases short, with 17 bases between. Germline CDR1 is GTSNPN and CDR2 is SVGIG (reference sequence). The DNA for the CDR3 is TGTGCCTGGAGTGGACCCACAGACCCCCTGTACGAGCAGTACTTC. Its protein product is CAWSGPTDPLYEQYF.

This clonotype appeared many times. The rearrangement uses TRBV9 and TRBJ2-3; 8 nucleotides line up with TRBD2. This CDR3 is built from 15 residues. V lost 4 bases, J lost 5 bases, and 9 bases stayed unmatched. CDR1 SGDLS and CDR2 YYNGEE come from the germline V gene. In nucleotides, the CDR3 is TGTGCCAGCAGCCCCCTTTCGCGGGAGGTAGATACGCAGTATTTT. As protein: CASSPLSREVDTQYF.

In this sample, this clonotype turned up many times. The chain uses TRBV3-1 and TRBJ2-5; D gene uncertain. V gave up 2 bases and J gave up 3 bases, with 7 bases separating them. CDR1 LGHDT and CDR2 YNNKEL come from the germline V gene (reference sequence). This CDR3 contains 13 residues. CDR3 bases: TGTGCCAGCAGCCAAATGGGGAAAGAGACCCAGTACTTC. Translating gives CASSQMGKETQYF.

This clonotype was found a few times. J is TRBJ1-4 and V is TRBV4-2; D remains ambiguous. The germline gives CDR1 LGHNA, CDR2 YNFKEQ. The V end lost 0 bases, the J end lost 4 bases, and 9 bases lay between the germline ends. The CDR3 contains 15 residues. In nucleotides, the CDR3 is TGTGCCAGCAGCCAAGATGACGGGGTTAATGAAAAACTGTTTTTT. Its protein is CASSQDDGVNEKLFF.

This clonotype has a handful of counts. The chain employs TRBV6-9 and TRBJ2-7, with a weak D call TRBD2 (5 bases). Germline CDR1 and CDR2: MNHGY and SVAAGI. V lost 3 bases and J lost 8, with 8 bases in between. This CDR3 has 11 amino acids. CDR3 sequence: CASSYRGQQYF. CDR3 coding DNA: TGTGCCAGCAGTTACCGGGGTCAGCAGTACTTC.

This clonotype occurred many times. This chain uses TRBV5-1 with TRBJ2-5, with TRBD1 identical over 7 bases. This CDR3 spans 13 amino acids. The ends lost 6 bases at V and 3 bases at J; junction bases unmatched: 5. Germline V lookup: CDR1 SGHRS, CDR2 YFSETQ. The CDR3 bases are TGCGCCAGCAAAATCGGGACAGAAGAGACCCAGTACTTC. It yields the protein CASKIGTEETQYF. Full variable domain (outside the CDR3, taken from reference TRBV5-1 and TRBJ2-5): KAGVTQTPRYLIKTRGQQVTLSCSPISGHRSVSWYQQTPGQGLQFLFEYFSETQRNKGNFPGRFSGRQFSNSRSEMNVSTLELGDSALYLCASKIGTEETQYFGPGTRLLVL.

This clonotype was counted once. The chain combines TRBV3-1 with TRBJ1-2, with D hard to call. The CDR3 covers 13 residues. V was shortened by 1 base and J by 5 bases, with 8 bases between the two germline ends. Germline V gives CDR1 LGHDT, CDR2 YNNKEL (reference sequence). The CDR3 DNA follows: TGTGCCAGCAGCCAAGCCCCGGGGTATGGCTACACCTTC. Translation: CASSQAPGYGYTF.

The chain links TRBV19 to TRBJ2-5, with TRBD2 identical over 7 bases. The junction had 2 bases not matched to a gene; V was cut back by 0 bases and J by 4 bases. CDR3 length: 14 amino acids. Germline V gene lookup returns CDR1 LNHDA and CDR2 SQIVND (reference sequence). In nucleotides, the CDR3 is TGTGCCAGTAGTATAGAAGGGAGGGGAGAGACCCAGTACTTC. It specifies CASSIEGRGETQYF.

The chain is built from TRBV19 and TRBJ1-5; D gene ambiguous. The CDR3 contains 12 residues. Per germline, CDR1 LNHDA and CDR2 SQIVND (reference sequence). V lost 6 bases and J 6 bases, leaving 9 bases between the germline ends. CDR3 DNA sequence: TGTGCCAGTAGCTACGTCGGTCAGCCCCAGCATTTT. It yields the protein CASSYVGQPQHF.

This clonotype was found many times. This sequence joins TRBV19 and TRBJ1-5; D is perhaps TRBD1 (5 bases). The CDR3 has 13 residues. Germline V gives CDR1 LNHDA, CDR2 SQIVND (reference sequence). Trimming left V 3 bases short and J 6 bases short, with 9 bases between. The DNA for the CDR3 is TGTGCCAGTAGTATGGCAGGGCTTCAGCCCCAGCATTTT. Translating it yields CASSMAGLQPQHF.

This clonotype was recorded at least ten times. The rearrangement links TRBV6-1 to TRBJ2-5; either TRBD1 or TRBD2 may fit D (5 bases each). This CDR3 has 12 residues. The V and J ends lost 7 bases and 7 bases respectively, with 13 bases between them. Per germline, CDR1 MNHNS and CDR2 SASEGT. CDR3: CASTPGAGTQYF. The CDR3 bases are TGTGCCAGCACCCCCGGGGCGGGGACCCAGTACTTC.

V usage is TRBV6-1 and J usage is TRBJ2-3; 8 bases match TRBD1. J gave up 2 bases and V 8 bases, and 9 bases lay outside the gene matches. This CDR3 region has 15 residues. Germline V gene data show CDR1 as MNHNS and CDR2 as SASEGT. CDR3 loop: CASSSGQEATDTQYF. CDR3 bases: TGTGCCAGCTCATCGGGACAGGAGGCCACAGATACGCAGTATTTT.

Details on this clonotype: Germline is not matched at one junction end, which may reflect a read error. The J gene is TRBJ2-1, the V gene TRBV28; 11 bases align to TRBD2. This CDR3 is built from 15 residues. Germline CDR1 is MDHEN and CDR2 is SYDVKM. CDR3 sequence: CGSSPGTSGYNEQFF. The CDR3 DNA reads TGTGGCAGCAGCCCGGGGACTAGCGGCTACAATGAGCAGTTCTTC.

The V and J genes are TRBV12-3 or TRBV12-4 and TRBJ2-1; 11 nucleotides match TRBD2. This CDR3 spans 21 amino acids. The V and J ends lost 4 bases and 5 bases, in that order; junction bases with no gene match: 22. As DNA, the CDR3 is TGTGCCAGCAGTTCGGGGGTGGATAGCGGGGGGGACAGGGACTTCCACAATGAGCAGTTCTTC. Translating it yields CASSSGVDSGGDRDFHNEQFF.

This sequence joins TRBV19 and TRBJ1-1; D is undetermined. CDR3 length equals 10 residues. V dropped 11 bases and J dropped 7 bases, with 11 bases sitting between them. The germline gives CDR1 LNHDA, CDR2 SQIVND (reference sequence). CDR3 DNA sequence: TGTGCCCGGTACCCGTTTGAAGCTTTCTTT. Translation: CARYPFEAFF.

As regards this clonotype: A much more abundant neighbour one base away suggests this may be a read error. The CDR3 end shows no conserved phenylalanine or tryptophan, and so a read error is likely. The V call is TRBV24-1, the J call TRBJ2-1, with D maybe TRBD1 (6 bases). Trimming removed 11 bases at V and 0 bases at J, with 10 bases between. Per germline, CDR1 KGHDR and CDR2 SFDVKD. The CDR3 totals 13 residues. DNA for the CDR3: TGTGCCAGCCGGGACACCTCCTACAATGAGCAGTTCTCC. Encoded protein: CASRDTSYNEQFS.

This sequence joins TRBV13 and TRBJ2-2, with D possibly being TRBD1 or TRBD2 (6 bases each). This CDR3 is built from 19 residues. V gave up 5 bases and J gave up 3 bases, with 25 bases separating them. The V gene's germline CDR1 is PRHDT and CDR2 FYEKMQ (reference sequence). The DNA for the CDR3 is TGTGCCAGCAGCATCCGGGACAAAGCTGTTGGAGGGGACACCGGGGAGCTGTTTTTT. It codes for CASSIRDKAVGGDTGELFF.

The table lists this clonotype with many counts. The V and J genes are TRBV2 and TRBJ1-5; D call uncertain. The CDR3 extends over 14 amino acids. The germline V gene has CDR1 SNHLY and CDR2 FYNNEI. V was trimmed by 6 bases and J by 2 bases, leaving 11 bases between them. Here the CDR3 DNA reads TGTGCCAGCAGGGGCCTACAGCGCAATCAGCCCCAGCATTTT. It translates to CASRGLQRNQPQHF.